The rows below give T cell receptor beta chains drawn from one sample of a study of T-cell reconstitution after alpha-beta-depleted transplantation in children. Each CDR3 protein is one row after TCRdb ran MiXCR on the PCR reads. Of more than 150,000 distinct CDR3 sequences in the sample, about 6.4% were seen once. The sequencing used PBMCs from the stem cell graft donor, collected from the stem cell graft. These receptor sequences come from a human donor who donated a stem cell graft to a child with Wiskott-Aldrich syndrome. Both conserved end residues are part of each CDR3. D genes are given only for firm matches. Not all rows give a size; the values are once, few, many and, for expanded clones, a class.

V: TRBV2; size: many; length: 13; D: -; J: TRBJ1-1; DNA: TGTGCCAGCAGTGCGATGAGGGACACTGAAGCTTTCTTT; CDR3: CASSAMRDTEAFF
V: TRBV5-1; size: many; length: 12; D: -; J: TRBJ2-1; DNA: TGCGCCAGCAGCCTGGTGAGAGGTGAGCAGTTCTTC; CDR3: CASSLVRGEQFF
V: TRBV5-5; size: many; length: 15; D: TRBD1; J: TRBJ2-3; DNA: TGTGCCAGCAGTTTGTTGGGACAGACCACAGATACGCAGTATTTT; CDR3: CASSLLGQTTDTQYF
V: TRBV30; size: few; length: 14; D: -; J: TRBJ1-5; DNA: TGTGCCTGGAGTGTACAACCTGGCAATCAGCCCCAGCATTTT; CDR3: CAWSVQPGNQPQHF
V: TRBV11-2; size: few; length: 16; D: -; J: TRBJ2-2; DNA: TGTGCCAGCAGCACGGGTGGAGGGAAGAACACCGGGGAGCTGTTTTTT; CDR3: CASSTGGGKNTGELFF
V: TRBV12-3/TRBV12-4; size: many; length: 16; D: -; J: TRBJ1-5; DNA: TGTGCCAGCAGCAAAGACCGGGCCATAATGAATCAGCCCCAGCATTTT; CDR3: CASSKDRAIMNQPQHF
V: TRBV9; size: many; length: 12; D: -; J: TRBJ1-2; DNA: TGTGCCAGCAGCGTAGACCCCTATGGCTACACCTTC; CDR3: CASSVDPYGYTF
V: TRBV27; size: many; length: 17; D: TRBD2; J: TRBJ2-5; DNA: TGTGCCAGCAGTCCGCGGACTAGCGGGAAGCTACAAGAGACCCAGTACTTC; CDR3: CASSPRTSGKLQETQYF
V: TRBV6-5; size: many; length: 11; D: -; J: TRBJ2-7; DNA: TGTGCCAGCAGTACAGGGTTCGAGCAGTACTTC; CDR3: CASSTGFEQYF
V: TRBV29-1; size: many; length: 14; D: TRBD1; J: TRBJ1-1; DNA: TGCAGCGTTAGGACAGGGGACCTGAACACTGAAGCTTTCTTT; CDR3: CSVRTGDLNTEAFF
V: TRBV18; size: -; length: 15; D: -; J: TRBJ1-4; DNA: TGTGCCAGCTCACCACCGCGGAGGGGGGATGAAAAACTGTTTTTT; CDR3: CASSPPRRGDEKLFF
V: TRBV20-1; size: many; length: 13; D: -; J: TRBJ2-1; DNA: TGCAGTGCTAGGTCTAGAGTAAACAATGAGCAGTTCTTC; CDR3: CSARSRVNNEQFF
V: TRBV11-2; size: many; length: 15; D: TRBD2; J: TRBJ2-7; DNA: TGTGCCAGCAGCTTAGCCGGGACTACCTCCTACGAGCAGTACTTC; CDR3: CASSLAGTTSYEQYF
V: TRBV7-6; size: many; length: 15; D: -; J: TRBJ2-7; DNA: TGTGCCAGCAGGGGCGGCACAGGGTTACCCTACGAGCAGTACTTC; CDR3: CASRGGTGLPYEQYF
V: TRBV10-2; size: few; length: 15; D: -; J: TRBJ2-5; DNA: TGCGCCAGCAGTGACTACGGGGGGCCGGGTGAGACCCAGTACTTC; CDR3: CASSDYGGPGETQYF
V: TRBV10-2; size: many; length: 14; D: TRBD2; J: TRBJ2-5; DNA: TGCGCCAGTGAACGGGAAGCGGGAGGGCCGACCCAGTACTTC; CDR3: CASEREAGGPTQYF